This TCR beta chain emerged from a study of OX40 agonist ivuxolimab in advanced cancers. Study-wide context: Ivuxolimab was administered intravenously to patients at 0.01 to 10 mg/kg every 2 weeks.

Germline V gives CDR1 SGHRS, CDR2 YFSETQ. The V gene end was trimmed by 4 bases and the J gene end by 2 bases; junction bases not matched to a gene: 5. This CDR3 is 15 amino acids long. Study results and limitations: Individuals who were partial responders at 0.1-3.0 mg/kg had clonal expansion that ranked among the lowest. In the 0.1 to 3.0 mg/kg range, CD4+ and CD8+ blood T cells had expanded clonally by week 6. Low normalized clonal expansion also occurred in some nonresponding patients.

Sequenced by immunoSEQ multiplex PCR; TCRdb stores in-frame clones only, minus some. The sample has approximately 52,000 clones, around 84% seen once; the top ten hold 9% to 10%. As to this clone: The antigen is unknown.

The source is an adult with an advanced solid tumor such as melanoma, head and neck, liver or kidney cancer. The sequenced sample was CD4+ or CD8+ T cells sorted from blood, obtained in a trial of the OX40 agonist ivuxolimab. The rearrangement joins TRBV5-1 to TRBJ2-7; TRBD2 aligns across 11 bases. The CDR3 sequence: CASSGDSGRAYEQYF. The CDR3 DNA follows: TGCGCCAGCAGCGGGGATAGCGGGAGGGCCTACGAGCAGTACTTC. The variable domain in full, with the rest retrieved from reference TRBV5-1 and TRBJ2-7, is KAGVTQTPRYLIKTRGQQVTLSCSPISGHRSVSWYQQTPGQGLQFLFEYFSETQRNKGNFPGRFSGRQFSNSRSEMNVSTLELGDSALYLCASSGDSGRAYEQYFGPGTRLTVT.